The clone carrying this TCR beta chain was detected ten times or more. TCRdb recomputed calls from the RT-PCR reads with MiXCR, one row per CDR3 protein. The sample records about 680,000 distinct CDR3 sequences, 12% to 15% being singletons. Deletions cut 2 bases from V and 1 base from J, with 10 bases between. CDR3 length: 14 amino acids. CDR1 is DFQATT, CDR2 SNEGSKA, per germline (reference sequence). This receptor was identified in a female donor in good health, serving as a healthy control. The chain recombines TRBV20-1 with TRBJ2-3; TRBD2 is a possible D gene (6 bases). The sample taken for sequencing was memory CD4+ T cells from blood. CDR3 bases: TGCAGTGCTAGAAGGGAGGTCGGCACAGATACGCAGTATTTT. This encodes CSARREVGTDTQYF.